These 16 T cell receptor beta chains came from one sample sequenced in a study of blood T cell repertoires in COVID-19 (dated by TCRdb to about 2020). The protocol used for the library was the immunoSEQ multiplex PCR assay. This immuneACCESS table, as held by TCRdb, lists in-frame sequences with V and J called but not all clones. Of the missing ones, under half trace to an unresolved V gene in checked studies; the others have no known cause. The sample records about 200,000 clones, approximately 78% of which are singletons. Over 4% of the sample is in the top ten clones. The sequenced material came from peripheral blood. These receptors originate from a woman in her sixties or seventies with COVID-19, enrolled during active disease.

The V gene is TRBV6-6, the J gene TRBJ1-1; D gene ambiguous. Trimming left V 0 bases short and J 11 bases short, with 13 bases between. The CDR3 length is 13 residues. In germline, CDR1 is MNHNY, CDR2 SVGAGI (reference sequence). The CDR3, as DNA: TGTGCCAGCAGTTACTCCCCATCTCCGGAGGCTTTCTTT. Translated, it gives CASSYSPSPEAFF.

This clone was found many times. The genes are TRBV21-1 and TRBJ2-7; TRBD2 was called by the table and not checked on the DNA. TRBV21-1 is described as a pseudogene. This CDR3 has 14 residues. In DNA, the CDR3 is TGTGCCAGCAGCAAAGGGGTCAGAGGCTACGAGCAGTACTTC. This gives the protein CASSKGVRGYEQYF.

V is TRBV12-3 or TRBV12-4 and J is TRBJ2-1, with D perhaps TRBD2 (5 bases). Trimming pared 7 bases from V and 3 bases from J, leaving 10 bases between. The CDR3 has 13 residues. CDR3 in amino acids: CASTLGDYNEQFF. The CDR3 DNA reads TGTGCCAGCACCCTCGGGGACTACAATGAGCAGTTCTTC.

The V call is TRBV29-1, the J call TRBJ2-1; 12 positions agree with TRBD2. The germline gives CDR1 SQVTM, CDR2 ANQGSEA. V lost 0 bases, J lost 7 bases, and 7 bases stayed unmatched. The CDR3 is 16 residues long. This chain's CDR3 is CSVEETSGRGTNEQFF. As DNA, the CDR3 is TGCAGCGTTGAAGAGACTAGCGGGAGAGGGACAAATGAGCAGTTCTTC.

The rearrangement uses TRBV9 and TRBJ1-3, with 7 bases lining up with TRBD1. Germline CDR1 SGDLS, CDR2 YYNGEE. The CDR3 covers 16 residues. V gave up 4 bases and J gave up 4 bases; unmatched junction bases: 11. The CDR3, as DNA: TGTGCCAGCAGCCTTCAGGGGGGCAATAAAGGAAACACCATATATTTT. Its translation: CASSLQGGNKGNTIYF.

The V call is TRBV19, the J call TRBJ1-5, with D perhaps TRBD1 (5 bases). This CDR3 region has 18 residues. Looked up from germline, CDR1 is LNHDA and CDR2 is SQIVND (reference sequence). V shed 5 bases and J shed 3 bases, with 23 bases lying between them. The CDR3 DNA sequence: TGTGCCAGTAGTCTCTTAGGGCTAATGGGGGGAACCAATCAGCCCCAGCATTTT. This sequence encodes CASSLLGLMGGTNQPQHF.

This clone has a handful of counts. This chain uses TRBV28 with TRBJ1-2, with D tentatively TRBD1 (6 bases). CDR3 size: 17 residues. The V and J ends lost 7 bases and 5 bases respectively, with 26 bases between them. The germline CDR1 and CDR2 sequences are MDHEN and SYDVKM. The CDR3 spells CASTYRTAPTQKYGYTF. The CDR3 DNA is TGTGCCAGCACCTACCGGACAGCCCCTACCCAAAAGTATGGCTACACCTTC.

This clone was seen just once. The chain combines TRBV5-1 with TRBJ1-1; perhaps TRBD1 as D (5 bases). This CDR3 spans 13 amino acids. Looked up from germline, CDR1 is SGHRS and CDR2 is YFSETQ. With 7 bases removed from V and 0 bases from J, the gap between germline ends came to 10 bases. The CDR3 sequence is CASQGLMNTEAFF. In DNA form, the CDR3 reads TGCGCCAGCCAGGGCCTGATGAACACTGAAGCTTTCTTT. The full variable domain, rest sourced from reference TRBV5-1 and TRBJ1-1, is KAGVTQTPRYLIKTRGQQVTLSCSPISGHRSVSWYQQTPGQGLQFLFEYFSETQRNKGNFPGRFSGRQFSNSRSEMNVSTLELGDSALYLCASQGLMNTEAFFGQGTRLTVV.

The DNA for the CDR3 is TGTGCCAGCAGCCGGACAGGGGGGACCGGGGAGCTGTTTTTT. It specifies CASSRTGGTGELFF. This chain links TRBV6-5 with TRBJ2-2; 10 bases align to TRBD1. The CDR3 is 14 amino acids. Germline V gene data show CDR1 as MNHEY and CDR2 as SVGAGI. Trimming removed 6 bases from V and 5 bases from J; junction bases left unmatched: 3.

The V and J genes are TRBV7-2 and TRBJ2-3; 10 bases line up with TRBD2. CDR1 is SGHTA, CDR2 FQGNSA, per germline. This CDR3 region has 17 residues. Trimming took 0 bases from V and 3 from J; bases not matched to a gene: 6. CDR3 amino acids: CASSLAGSSGRTDTQYF. CDR3 nucleotides: TGTGCCAGCAGCTTAGCCGGCTCTAGCGGGAGAACAGATACGCAGTATTTT.

The CDR3 DNA is TGTGCCAGCAGCTTTGGGTATCAGGGCTATGGCTACACCTTC. This sequence encodes CASSFGYQGYGYTF. The chain carries TRBV5-6 and TRBJ1-2; maybe TRBD1 (5 bases). The germline V gene has CDR1 SGHDT and CDR2 YYEEEE. CDR3 length: 14 amino acids. V gave up 2 bases and J gave up 4 bases, with 12 bases separating them.

The chain joins TRBV28 to TRBJ2-3; 11 bases align to TRBD2. After removal of 1 base from V and 5 bases from J, the junction contained 5 bases not matched to a gene. This CDR3 has 16 residues. From germline, CDR1 is MDHEN and CDR2 SYDVKM. CDR3 coding DNA: TGTGCCAGCAGTTTATTGGAGCTAGCGGGAGGAGATACGCAGTATTTT. It encodes CASSLLELAGGDTQYF.

The gene calls are TRBV18 and TRBJ1-5; 7 bases fit TRBD1. The CDR3 runs 14 residues. Germline-derived CDR1 and CDR2 are KGHSH and LQKENI. The ends lost 4 bases at V and 3 bases at J; junction bases unmatched: 3. The CDR3 nucleotides are TGTGCCAGCTCACAAGGACAGGCCAATCAGCCCCAGCATTTT. Translating it yields CASSQGQANQPQHF.

CDR3 residues: CAWSGRLGRTGELFF. Here the CDR3 DNA reads TGTGCCTGGAGTGGGAGGCTTGGACGGACCGGGGAGCTGTTTTTT. The V call is TRBV30, the J call TRBJ2-2; TRBD2 might be the D (5 bases). V lost 1 base and J lost 5, with 14 bases in between. The germline gives CDR1 GTSNPN, CDR2 SVGIG (reference sequence). The CDR3 contains 15 residues.

This clone was observed a single time. The chain is built from TRBV28 and TRBJ2-7, with D unclear. V dropped 4 bases and J dropped 4 bases, with 11 bases sitting between them. The CDR3 runs 13 residues. CDR1 MDHEN and CDR2 SYDVKM come from the germline V gene. CDR3 sequence: CASSSPEPYEQYF. CDR3 nucleotide sequence: TGTGCCAGCAGTTCCCCTGAGCCGTACGAGCAGTACTTC.

The genes are TRBV7-2 and TRBJ2-7, with 9 bases that match TRBD2. Germline V gene data show CDR1 as SGHTA and CDR2 as FQGNSA. After removal of 1 base from V and 2 bases from J, the junction contained 3 bases not matched to a gene. This CDR3 has 15 amino acids. The CDR3 loop is CASSLEIAGAYEQYF. CDR3 coding DNA: TGTGCCAGCAGCTTAGAGATAGCGGGGGCCTACGAGCAGTACTTC.